Below are 6 T cell receptor beta chains sequenced from a single sample in a study of spatial heterogeneity in lung cancer. TCRdb processed the 5' RACE reads anew with MiXCR; each CDR3 protein has one entry. Among more than 65,000 distinct CDR3 sequences listed, approximately 12% were seen once. Time point: sample taken at primary tumor resection. The study sequenced unsorted whole RNA from tumor, nontumor lung or frozen PBMC. The source material was PBMCs, sampled at surgery. The source of these receptors is a male donor with early-stage non-small cell lung cancer.

This clonotype was picked up one time. The chain combines TRBV20-1 with TRBJ2-2, with 7 bases fitting TRBD1. The CDR3 is made up of 14 amino acids. V was pared by 3 bases and J by 7 bases, with 8 bases of the junction left unmatched. CDR1 DFQATT and CDR2 SNEGSKA come from the germline V gene (reference sequence). The CDR3 DNA reads TGCAGTGCTAGTGAGGGACAGCTGAGCGGGGAGCTGTTTTTT. It codes for CSASEGQLSGELFF.

There are a few counts of this clonotype. V gene TRBV9 combines with J gene TRBJ1-1, with D uncertain. The CDR3 length is 14 residues. V was clipped by 0 bases and J by 0 bases, with 6 bases between them. Germline CDR1 is SGDLS and CDR2 is YYNGEE. The CDR3 loop reads CASSVGPMNTEAFF. DNA of the CDR3: TGTGCCAGCAGCGTAGGCCCCATGAACACTGAAGCTTTCTTT.

CDR3 DNA: TGTGCCATCAGCGGGACTAGCGATACCACAGATACGCAGTATTTT. It encodes CAISGTSDTTDTQYF. The chain links TRBV10-3 to TRBJ2-3; the match to TRBD2 covers 10 bases. The length of the CDR3 is 15 residues. Germline loops: CDR1 ENHRY, CDR2 SYGVKD. Trimming took 6 bases from V and 2 from J; bases not matched to a gene: 5.

The chain links TRBV6-1 to TRBJ2-5; no firm D call. Germline V gene sequence: CDR1 MNHNS, CDR2 SASEGT. The CDR3 is 13 residues long. The V and J ends lost 3 bases and 1 base respectively, with 6 bases between them. CDR3 sequence: CASSDSLQETQYF. The CDR3 bases are TGTGCCAGCAGTGACAGCCTCCAAGAGACCCAGTACTTC.

This clonotype was detected only a few times. J is TRBJ1-2 and V is TRBV4-1; 7 bases map to TRBD1. The CDR3 covers 15 residues. V lost 0 bases to trimming and J lost 7 bases; unmatched junction nucleotides: 8. Per germline, CDR1 MGHRA and CDR2 YSYEKL. The CDR3 coding sequence is TGCGCCAGCAGCCAAGAAGTGAGACAGGGATCTGGCTACACCTTC. Translation: CASSQEVRQGSGYTF.

A few counts support this clonotype. The chain couples TRBV5-1 to TRBJ1-1, with D tentatively TRBD1 (6 bases). The germline gives CDR1 SGHRS, CDR2 YFSETQ. Trimming left V 0 bases short and J 11 bases short, with 17 bases between. The CDR3 runs 14 residues. The CDR3 bases are TGCGCCAGCAGCTTGGCGGCGGGGGCGGTCGACGCTTTCTTT. It translates to CASSLAAGAVDAFF.